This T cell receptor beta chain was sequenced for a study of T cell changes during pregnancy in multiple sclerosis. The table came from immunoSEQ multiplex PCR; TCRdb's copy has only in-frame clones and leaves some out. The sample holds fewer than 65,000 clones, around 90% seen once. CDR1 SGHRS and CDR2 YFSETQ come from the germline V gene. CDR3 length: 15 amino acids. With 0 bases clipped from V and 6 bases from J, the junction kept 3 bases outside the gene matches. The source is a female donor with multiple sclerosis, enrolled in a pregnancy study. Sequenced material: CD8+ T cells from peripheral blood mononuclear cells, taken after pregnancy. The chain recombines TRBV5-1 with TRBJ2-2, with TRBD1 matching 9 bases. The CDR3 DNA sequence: TGCGCCAGCAGCTTGGGGGACAGGGCGGCCGGGGAGCTGTTTTTT. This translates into CASSLGDRAAGELFF. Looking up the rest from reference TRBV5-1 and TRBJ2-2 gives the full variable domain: KAGVTQTPRYLIKTRGQQVTLSCSPISGHRSVSWYQQTPGQGLQFLFEYFSETQRNKGNFPGRFSGRQFSNSRSEMNVSTLELGDSALYLCASSLGDRAAGELFFGEGSRLTVL.